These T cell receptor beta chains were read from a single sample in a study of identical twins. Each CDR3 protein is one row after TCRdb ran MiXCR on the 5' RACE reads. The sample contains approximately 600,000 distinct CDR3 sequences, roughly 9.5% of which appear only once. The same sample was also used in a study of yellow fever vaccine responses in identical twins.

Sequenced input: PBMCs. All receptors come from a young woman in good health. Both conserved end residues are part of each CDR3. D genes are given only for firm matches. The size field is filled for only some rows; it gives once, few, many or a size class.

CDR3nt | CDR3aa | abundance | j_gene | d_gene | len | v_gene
TGTGCCAGCAGTGAACCGGGAACCTACAATGAGCAGTTCTTC | CASSEPGTYNEQFF | many | TRBJ2-1 | - | 14 | TRBV25-1
TGTGCCAGCAGTTACTCACCCGGAACTGAAGCTTTCTTT | CASSYSPGTEAFF | many | TRBJ1-1 | - | 13 | TRBV6-6
TGCGCCAGCAGCCCCGCGGGAGGGTTAGACATTCAGTACTTC | CASSPAGGLDIQYF | many | TRBJ2-4 | TRBD2 | 14 | TRBV5-1
TGCGCCAGCAGCTTGGATACAGGGGGAATAGATGAGCAGTTCTTC | CASSLDTGGIDEQFF | many | TRBJ2-1 | TRBD1 | 15 | TRBV5-1
TGCAGCGCCGCTACAGGGGGCACCGGGGAGCTGTTTTTT | CSAATGGTGELFF | - | TRBJ2-2 | TRBD1 | 13 | TRBV29-1
TGTGCCACCAGCAGACAGGCCGCGGAGCAGTACTTC | CATSRQAAEQYF | - | TRBJ2-7 | - | 12 | TRBV15
TGTGCCAGCAGCTTGGCGGGACAGGGGATTCTTGTCGGGGAGCTGTTTTTT | CASSLAGQGILVGELFF | few | TRBJ2-2 | TRBD1 | 17 | TRBV5-6
TGTGCCAGCAGCCAACTCATGGGCGGGGGCACAGATACGCAGTATTTT | CASSQLMGGGTDTQYF | many | TRBJ2-3 | - | 16 | TRBV3-1
TGTGCCAGCAGTTTCCCCGGCGAGGGGACCAATTACAACAATGAGCAGTTCTTC | CASSFPGEGTNYNNEQFF | few | TRBJ2-1 | - | 18 | TRBV28
TGTGCCAGCAGTGAGGACAGGGGATTGAACACTGAAGCTTTCTTT | CASSEDRGLNTEAFF | - | TRBJ1-1 | TRBD1 | 15 | TRBV6-4
TGTGCCAGCAGCCTACAGGGGGTCGCGGAAAAACTGTTTTTT | CASSLQGVAEKLFF | few | TRBJ1-4 | TRBD1 | 14 | TRBV3-1
TGTGCCAGCAGCTTACTTAGAGTAGATACGCAGTATTTT | CASSLLRVDTQYF | few | TRBJ2-3 | - | 13 | TRBV7-2
TGTGCTAGCAGCCCTTACCCCGAAACTTACAATGAGCAGTTCTTC | CASSPYPETYNEQFF | few | TRBJ2-1 | - | 15 | TRBV7-7
TGCAGCGCCCTATCCAGCGTGGGGGTCGGCGTCTACGAGCAGTACTTC | CSALSSVGVGVYEQYF | many | TRBJ2-7 | - | 16 | TRBV29-1
TGCGCCAGCAGCCCGATTCTAGCGGGAGGACAGTTCTTC | CASSPILAGGQFF | - | TRBJ2-1 | TRBD2 | 13 | TRBV5-1
TGTGCCACCAGCACAAACCTCCTAATGGGGTGGACAGATACGCAGTATTTT | CATSTNLLMGWTDTQYF | - | TRBJ2-3 | - | 17 | TRBV15
TGTGCCAGCAGACCCGGTTCTGGAGGGGACACTGAAGCTTTCTTT | CASRPGSGGDTEAFF | many | TRBJ1-1 | - | 15 | TRBV27
TGTGCCAGCAGCTCCAGACAGGACTCTGGGGCCAACGTCCTGACTTTC | CASSSRQDSGANVLTF | few | TRBJ2-6 | - | 16 | TRBV7-3
TGTGCCAGCGGCATCCAGGGGTACGAGGGTGAGACCCAGTACTTC | CASGIQGYEGETQYF | few | TRBJ2-5 | - | 15 | TRBV7-6
TGTGCCAGCAGTTTACCTCCTCGGACAGGACGGGACCAAGAGACCCAGTACTTC | CASSLPPRTGRDQETQYF | few | TRBJ2-5 | TRBD1 | 18 | TRBV28
TGTGCCAGCAGTTTACGAAGAAGAGGATACGAGCAGTACTTC | CASSLRRRGYEQYF | many | TRBJ2-7 | - | 14 | TRBV12-3/TRBV12-4
TGTGCCAGCTCATCCGGGACGGACAACGAGCAGTACTTC | CASSSGTDNEQYF | - | TRBJ2-7 | - | 13 | TRBV18
TGTGCCAGCAGTACTTTACAGGTTGGGGGATTAAACAATGAGCAGTTCTTC | CASSTLQVGGLNNEQFF | many | TRBJ2-1 | - | 17 | TRBV27
TGTGCCAGCAGTTACGGACTAGCGGGGCTCTACGAGCAGTACTTC | CASSYGLAGLYEQYF | - | TRBJ2-7 | TRBD2 | 15 | TRBV6-5
TGTGCCATCAGTGAAGGGATACCTAGCACAGATACGCAGTATTTT | CAISEGIPSTDTQYF | few | TRBJ2-3 | - | 15 | TRBV10-3
TGTGCCAGCAGTGAAGTACAGTTAAATCAGCCCCAGCATTTT | CASSEVQLNQPQHF | few | TRBJ1-5 | - | 14 | TRBV6-1
TGCGCCAGCAGCCAAAACTCAAACAGGGGCGCCGGGGAGCTGTTTTTT | CASSQNSNRGAGELFF | - | TRBJ2-2 | TRBD1 | 16 | TRBV5-1
TGTGCCTGGAGTGTAAGTGGTTGGAACCAGTTCTTC | CAWSVSGWNQFF | - | TRBJ2-1 | - | 12 | TRBV30
TGTGCCAGCAGCCAACGACTAGCACCTGAGCAGTTCTTC | CASSQRLAPEQFF | few | TRBJ2-1 | TRBD2 | 13 | TRBV3-1
TGTGCCAGCAGTTTATGTCAGTCATTGTGTGAGCAGTTCTTC | CASSLCQSLCEQFF | - | TRBJ2-1 | - | 14 | TRBV12-3/TRBV12-4
TGCAGCGTTGGTCCCACTAGCGGGAGGGGCAATGAGCAGTTCTTC | CSVGPTSGRGNEQFF | many | TRBJ2-1 | TRBD2 | 15 | TRBV29-1
TGTGCCAGCAGCGTAACTTCTAGCAATCAGCCCCAGCATTTT | CASSVTSSNQPQHF | - | TRBJ1-5 | - | 14 | TRBV9
TGTGCCAGCAGCTCAAACTTGGAAGAGACCCAGTACTTC | CASSSNLEETQYF | - | TRBJ2-5 | - | 13 | TRBV7-3
TGTGCCAGCAGCCCCCCGGGACAGGGAGCTAACTATGGCTACACCTTC | CASSPPGQGANYGYTF | once | TRBJ1-2 | TRBD1 | 16 | TRBV5-4
TGTGCCAGCAGTTCGAATAGGGACAACACAGATACGCAGTATTTT | CASSSNRDNTDTQYF | few | TRBJ2-3 | - | 15 | TRBV6-2/TRBV6-3
TGTGCCAGCAGCCAACCCGGGACAGGGGTCTACGAGCAGTACTTC | CASSQPGTGVYEQYF | many | TRBJ2-7 | TRBD1 | 15 | TRBV7-3
TGCAGTGCCAGTTTGACAGAACCCTACGAGCAGTACTTC | CSASLTEPYEQYF | many | TRBJ2-7 | - | 13 | TRBV20-1
TGTGCCAGCAGCTTGGATACCCGGTGGACGGAGACCCAGTACTTC | CASSLDTRWTETQYF | - | TRBJ2-5 | - | 15 | TRBV5-4
TGCGCCAGCAGTGACCCGCTAGCGAAGAATGAGCAGTTCTTC | CASSDPLAKNEQFF | few | TRBJ2-1 | - | 14 | TRBV10-1
TGCGCCAGCAGCGGAAGTGACAGGGGAAAAGACCAGTACTTC | CASSGSDRGKDQYF | many | TRBJ2-5 | TRBD1 | 14 | TRBV5-1
TGCGCCAGCAGCATTGGACAGGGGGGCACCGGGGAGCTGTTTTTT | CASSIGQGGTGELFF | many | TRBJ2-2 | TRBD1 | 15 | TRBV5-1
TGTGCCAGCAGCGCGACCGCAGGGGGCGGACTGACGACCCAGTACTTC | CASSATAGGGLTTQYF | - | TRBJ2-5 | TRBD1 | 16 | TRBV7-9
TGTGCCAGCAGCAGTAGCCAAGAGACCCAGTACTTC | CASSSSQETQYF | many | TRBJ2-5 | - | 12 | TRBV21-1
TGTGCCAGCAGCTCATTCAGACAGGGGCTTAACTATGGCTACACCTTC | CASSSFRQGLNYGYTF | many | TRBJ1-2 | TRBD1 | 16 | TRBV7-2
TGTGCCAGCAGTTCCCAGCGGGAGGGTTACAATGAGCAGTTCTTC | CASSSQREGYNEQFF | - | TRBJ2-1 | TRBD2 | 15 | TRBV12-3/TRBV12-4
TGTGCCAGCAGCTTTAGCGGGAGGGCATGGGAGCAGTACTTC | CASSFSGRAWEQYF | - | TRBJ2-7 | TRBD2 | 14 | TRBV11-2
TGTGCCACCAGTGATTTGAGGGACGCCAATGAGCAGTTCTTC | CATSDLRDANEQFF | - | TRBJ2-1 | - | 14 | TRBV24-1
TGCAGTGCTCGGGGGGGGGGAAACTCCTACGAGCAGTACTTC | CSARGGGNSYEQYF | few | TRBJ2-7 | TRBD2 | 14 | TRBV20-1
TGTGCCAGCAGCCGTGAACGGAACACAGATACGCAGTATTTT | CASSRERNTDTQYF | few | TRBJ2-3 | - | 14 | TRBV7-2
TGTGCCAGCAACAAAACAGGGGGGGCATTTTACGAGCAGTACTTC | CASNKTGGAFYEQYF | few | TRBJ2-7 | - | 15 | TRBV7-9
TGTGCCTGGAGTGTTCAAGTGAACACTGAAGCTTTCTTT | CAWSVQVNTEAFF | many | TRBJ1-1 | - | 13 | TRBV30
TGTGCCAGCAGCTGGGGACTAGTCGATGAGCAGTTCTTC | CASSWGLVDEQFF | few | TRBJ2-1 | TRBD2 | 13 | TRBV11-2
TGTGCCACCAGCGGCGGTTCGGACCGAATCGCCTACGAGCAGTACTTC | CATSGGSDRIAYEQYF | few | TRBJ2-7 | - | 16 | TRBV15
TGTGCCAGCAGTACTGACCCTGATACGCAGTATTTT | CASSTDPDTQYF | - | TRBJ2-3 | - | 12 | TRBV6-2/TRBV6-3
TGTGCCAGCAGCCAGGCAACTACGGTCTCCTACAATGAGCAGTTCTTC | CASSQATTVSYNEQFF | many | TRBJ2-1 | - | 16 | TRBV4-2
TGTGCCAGCAGCCATCTAGCGGGGAGTTTATTAGAGACCCAGTACTTC | CASSHLAGSLLETQYF | few | TRBJ2-5 | TRBD2 | 16 | TRBV3-1
TGTGCCATCAGTGAGGGAGGTACTAGCACAGATACGCAGTATTTT | CAISEGGTSTDTQYF | few | TRBJ2-3 | - | 15 | TRBV10-3
TGTGCCAGCACCCGCCCCCTTACCGGGGAGCTGTTTTTT | CASTRPLTGELFF | few | TRBJ2-2 | - | 13 | TRBV12-3/TRBV12-4
TGCAGCGTTGTTGGCAGCGAGAGCTCCTACGAGCAGTACTTC | CSVVGSESSYEQYF | many | TRBJ2-7 | - | 14 | TRBV29-1